What follows are 19 T cell receptor beta chains derived from one specimen sequenced in a study of radiotherapy plus CTLA-4 blockade in lung cancer. Produced via immunoSEQ multiplex PCR; TCRdb's table is partial and in-frame only. The sample contains about 51,000 clones, approximately 80% of which appear only once. Here the sequenced sample was peripheral blood, taken from a patient treated with radiotherapy plus ipilimumab. The receptor set was obtained from a human donor with non-small cell lung cancer whose response to radiotherapy plus ipilimumab could not be evaluated.

This clone was seen only once. The gene calls are TRBV29-1 and TRBJ2-5; 7 bases are a match to TRBD2. The CDR3 is 14 amino acids. Germline V CDR1 and CDR2: SQVTM, ANQGSEA. J lost 5 bases, V lost 6 bases, and 12 bases had no gene match. The CDR3 spells CSVDSSGAYETQYF. CDR3 nucleotides: TGCAGCGTCGACTCCAGCGGGGCTTATGAGACCCAGTACTTC.

The CDR3 protein is CASSSSSYEQYF. The CDR3 DNA follows: TGTGCCAGCAGTTCTTCCTCCTACGAGCAGTACTTC. This chain joins TRBV28 and TRBJ2-7; D remains unclear. Germline V gene lookup returns CDR1 MDHEN and CDR2 SYDVKM. V shed 4 bases and J shed 0 bases, with 4 bases lying between them. The CDR3 contains 12 residues.

The J gene is TRBJ2-3, the V gene TRBV6-6; D unclear. V was cut by 7 bases and J by 2 bases, with 19 bases left in between. CDR1 and CDR2 (germline): MNHNY, SVGAGI (reference sequence). The CDR3 contains 16 residues. The CDR3 sequence: CASTKNSLFNTDTQYF. CDR3 DNA sequence: TGTGCCAGCACTAAAAACAGCCTTTTCAACACAGATACGCAGTATTTT.

In its sample, this clone was seen once. This rearrangement joins TRBV10-1 to TRBJ2-7; D is unresolved. V was pared by 2 bases and J by 4 bases, with 12 bases between. This CDR3 contains 14 residues. The germline V gene encodes CDR1 WNHNN and CDR2 SYGVQD (reference sequence). CDR3 sequence (DNA): TGCGCCAGCAGTGAGGCGATATTACTGTACGAGCAGTACTTC. Protein product: CASSEAILLYEQYF.

The count of this clone is one. The chain is built from TRBV6-5 and TRBJ1-1, with TRBD1 matching over 10 bases. Trimming cost V 6 bases and J 10 bases; bases outside gene matches: 11. Germline V lookup: CDR1 MNHEY, CDR2 SVGAGI. CDR3 length: 14 residues. Written as DNA, the CDR3 is TGTGCCAGCAGCTATGGGACAGGGGACACCCCAGCTTTCTTT. It translates to CASSYGTGDTPAFF.

The chain links TRBV5-5 to TRBJ2-7; 12 bases align to TRBD2. Germline values: CDR1 SGHKS, CDR2 YYEKEE (reference sequence). The CDR3 spans 15 residues. With 4 bases clipped from V and 2 bases from J, the junction kept 4 bases outside the gene matches. In DNA form, the CDR3 reads TGTGCCAGCAGCATGACTAGCGGGAGTACCTACGAGCAGTACTTC. Translation: CASSMTSGSTYEQYF.

The rearrangement uses TRBV15 and TRBJ2-7, with D perhaps TRBD1 (6 bases). Trimming left V 6 bases short and J 1 base short, with 16 bases between. The CDR3 covers 15 residues. Germline lookup yields CDR1 LNHNV and CDR2 YYDKDF (reference sequence). CDR3 in amino acids: CATSLSTGPSYEQYF. DNA for the CDR3: TGTGCCACCAGTCTTTCGACAGGCCCGTCCTACGAGCAGTACTTC.

The sample holds one count of this clone. J is TRBJ2-5 and V is TRBV7-3, with 9 bases fitting TRBD1. Germline lookup yields CDR1 SGHTA and CDR2 FQGTGA. Trimming at V came to 5 bases and at J to 5 bases, leaving 6 bases not matched to a gene. CDR3 length: 14 residues. The CDR3 loop is CASSKTGGLETQYF. The CDR3 DNA sequence: TGTGCCAGCAGCAAAACAGGGGGCCTGGAGACCCAGTACTTC.

The J gene is TRBJ2-2, the V gene TRBV5-4; TRBD2 aligns across 9 bases. Germline lookup yields CDR1 SGHNT and CDR2 YYREEE (reference sequence). The CDR3 is made up of 15 amino acids. With V trimmed by 1 base and J by 5 bases, 3 bases remained unmatched. In nucleotides, the CDR3 is TGTGCCAGCAGCTTGTCAGCGGGGGGTACCGGGGAGCTGTTTTTT. It translates to CASSLSAGGTGELFF.

This chain links TRBV7-3 with TRBJ1-1; no clear D. There are 13 residues in the CDR3. CDR1 SGHTA and CDR2 FQGTGA come from the germline V gene. V was clipped by 5 bases and J by 1 base, with 8 bases between them. The CDR3 nucleotides read TGTGCCAGCAGCCCACGAGAGAACACTGAAGCTTTCTTT. Amino acid sequence: CASSPRENTEAFF.

V is TRBV5-1 and J is TRBJ1-3; D is perhaps TRBD1 (5 bases). Trimming stripped 6 bases from V and 0 bases from J, with 7 bases between. The germline CDR1 and CDR2 sequences are SGHRS and YFSETQ. CDR3 size: 13 residues. The CDR3 region is CASTQGSGNTIYF. DNA for the CDR3: TGCGCCAGCACCCAGGGCTCTGGAAACACCATATATTTT.

This rearrangement joins TRBV6-5 to TRBJ1-1, with D perhaps TRBD1 (6 bases). Trimming pared 5 bases from V and 10 bases from J, leaving 14 bases between. Germline V gene lookup returns CDR1 MNHEY and CDR2 SVGAGI. The CDR3 sequence is 12 residues long. CDR3 protein: CASSSGGRAAFF. In DNA, the CDR3 is TGTGCCAGCAGTAGCGGGGGGCGAGCAGCTTTCTTT.

The chain is built from TRBV2 and TRBJ1-1; no definite D call. CDR1 and CDR2 from the germline V gene are SNHLY and FYNNEI. The CDR3 extends over 15 amino acids. V lost 4 bases and J 0 bases, leaving 12 bases between the germline ends. CDR3 sequence: CASSASQDVNTEAFF. DNA for the CDR3: TGTGCCAGCAGTGCCAGCCAGGATGTGAACACTGAAGCTTTCTTT.

The V call is TRBV7-2, the J call TRBJ1-2; the D gene is possibly TRBD1 (5 bases). Deletions cut 0 bases from V and 2 bases from J, with 13 bases between. Germline V gene data show CDR1 as SGHTA and CDR2 as FQGNSA. CDR3 length: 16 residues. The chain's CDR3 is CASSLAQGFKNYGYTF. The CDR3 coding sequence is TGTGCCAGCAGCTTAGCGCAGGGATTTAAAAACTATGGCTACACCTTC.

Sample share makes this clone medium-sized. The chain couples TRBV4-1 to TRBJ1-1, with 7 bases identical to TRBD1. The trim removed 2 bases at V and 4 bases at J, leaving 4 bases unmatched. The CDR3 covers 14 residues. Germline lookup yields CDR1 MGHRA and CDR2 YSYEKL. CDR3 region: CASSQTGEGTEAFF. In DNA, the CDR3 is TGCGCCAGCAGCCAAACAGGGGAAGGCACTGAAGCTTTCTTT.

This rearrangement joins TRBV7-9 to TRBJ2-2, with 8 bases identical to TRBD2. The CDR3 runs to 16 residues. The junction had 9 bases not matched to a gene; V was cut back by 7 bases and J by 2 bases. Germline CDR1 SEHNR, CDR2 FQNEAQ (reference sequence). The CDR3 region is CASKPPGLGNTGELFF. DNA for the CDR3: TGTGCCAGCAAACCTCCGGGACTAGGAAACACCGGGGAGCTGTTTTTT.

The chain uses TRBV5-4 and TRBJ1-4, with TRBD1 identical over 9 bases. V gave up 4 bases and J gave up 8 bases; unmatched junction bases: 6. Germline V lookup: CDR1 SGHNT, CDR2 YYREEE (reference sequence). The CDR3 totals 14 residues. CDR3 protein: CASSQQGAREKLFF. Written as DNA, the CDR3 is TGTGCCAGCAGCCAACAGGGGGCAAGAGAAAAACTGTTTTTT.

The chain joins TRBV4-1 to TRBJ1-5; D is undetermined. The CDR3 length is 15 residues. From germline, CDR1 is MGHRA and CDR2 YSYEKL. The V end was cut by 5 bases, the J end by 5 bases, with 16 bases between. CDR3 region: CASSSNIGVDQPQHF. Here the CDR3 DNA reads TGCGCCAGCAGCTCCAACATCGGGGTGGATCAGCCCCAGCATTTT.

The chain carries TRBV28 and TRBJ2-5; D perhaps matches TRBD2 (5 bases). V lost 8 bases to trimming and J lost 5 bases, with 12 bases between them. This CDR3 region has 12 residues. Looked up from germline, CDR1 is MDHEN and CDR2 is SYDVKM. The CDR3 sequence: CASERPGETQYF. The DNA of the CDR3 is TGTGCCAGCGAGAGACCGGGGGAGACCCAGTACTTC.